These 10 T cell receptor beta chains share one sample of origin, sequenced in a study of PD-1 blockade in classical Hodgkin lymphoma. Following autologous stem cell transplantation, relapse occurred in every patient, and exposure to brentuximab vedotin varied. Magnetic negative selection, applied to thawed PBMCs, was used to isolate the CD8+ T cells. Only in-frame clones appear in the TCRdb table, and some are missing; sequencing was by immunoSEQ multiplex PCR. The repertoire holds 10,000 to 15,000 clones, with roughly 84% as singletons. Sequenced material: CD8+ T cells from blood, taken at baseline. These receptors were taken from a human donor with classical Hodgkin lymphoma.

The chain combines TRBV7-8 with TRBJ2-5; D remains ambiguous. Germline V gene sequence: CDR1 SGHVS, CDR2 FQNEAQ. The ends were cut back, 1 base at V and 0 bases at J, with 0 bases in the middle. This CDR3 contains 12 residues. This CDR3 is CASSLDQETQYF. The CDR3, as DNA: TGTGCCAGCAGCTTAGACCAAGAGACCCAGTACTTC.

The V and J genes are TRBV19 and TRBJ1-1, with 8 bases that match TRBD1. This CDR3 has 12 residues. CDR1 is LNHDA, CDR2 SQIVND, per germline (reference sequence). This chain's CDR3 is CATQGARTEAFF. CDR3 DNA sequence: TGTGCGACGCAGGGGGCAAGGACTGAAGCTTTCTTT.

The chain combines TRBV25-1 with TRBJ1-2; 8 positions agree with TRBD1. The trim removed 2 bases at V and 8 bases at J, leaving 7 bases unmatched. Germline lookup yields CDR1 MGHDK and CDR2 SYGVNS. The CDR3 has 14 amino acids. The CDR3 DNA is TGTGCCAGCAGTGAAGCGGGACAGGTTCGAGGCTACACCTTC. As protein: CASSEAGQVRGYTF.

V and J are TRBV30 and TRBJ2-3, with 10 nucleotides matching TRBD2. The germline V gene has CDR1 GTSNPN and CDR2 SVGIG (reference sequence). The CDR3 is made up of 17 amino acids. With 0 bases clipped from V and 3 bases from J, the junction kept 9 bases outside the gene matches. The CDR3 DNA follows: TGTGCCTGGAGTGTAGGGGCTAGCGGGGGTGGTACAGATACGCAGTATTTT. Translation gives CAWSVGASGGGTDTQYF.

The rearrangement uses TRBV14 and TRBJ2-5; 10 positions match TRBD2. V was clipped by 4 bases and J by 3 bases; unmatched bases: 8. CDR3 length: 16 amino acids. Germline assignment: CDR1 SGHDN and CDR2 FVKESK. DNA for the CDR3: TGTGCCAGCAGCCTCGACTTAGGACTAGCGGAAGAGACCCAGTACTTC. It is translated as CASSLDLGLAEETQYF.

This chain joins TRBV15 and TRBJ1-5, with D perhaps matching TRBD1 (5 bases). Trimming removed 2 bases from V and 4 bases from J, with 12 bases in between. The germline V gene encodes CDR1 LNHNV and CDR2 YYDKDF (reference sequence). The CDR3 spans 15 residues. CDR3 coding DNA: TGTGCCACCAGCAGACAAGGGACGGGTAATCAGCCCCAGCATTTT. Amino acid sequence: CATSRQGTGNQPQHF.

V is TRBV5-6 and J is TRBJ2-1, with D maybe TRBD2 (6 bases). CDR3 length equals 17 residues. V was trimmed by 0 bases and J by 0 bases, leaving 13 bases between them. Germline assignment: CDR1 SGHDT and CDR2 YYEEEE. The CDR3 sequence: CASSLAFGGFSYNEQFF. The CDR3 DNA is TGTGCCAGCAGCTTGGCCTTCGGGGGTTTCTCCTACAATGAGCAGTTCTTC.

This chain joins TRBV2 and TRBJ1-3, with D unresolved. Germline V lookup: CDR1 SNHLY, CDR2 FYNNEI. V was cut by 11 bases and J by 4 bases, with 18 bases left in between. The length of the CDR3 is 14 residues. This CDR3 reads CARLRSDLGNTIYF. In DNA, the CDR3 is TGTGCCCGCCTAAGAAGCGACCTAGGAAACACCATATATTTT.

The chain carries TRBV11-2 and TRBJ2-1; 10 bases map to TRBD2. The CDR3 sequence is 15 residues long. J gave up 10 bases and V 5 bases, and 11 bases lay outside the gene matches. In germline, CDR1 is SGHAT, CDR2 FQNNGV. Here the CDR3 reads CASSPTERGGGEQFF. The CDR3 bases are TGTGCCAGCAGCCCTACTGAGCGGGGGGGCGGCGAGCAGTTCTTC.

J is TRBJ2-7 and V is TRBV6-5; 9 bases map to TRBD1. Germline values: CDR1 MNHEY, CDR2 SVGAGI. With 0 bases clipped from V and 3 bases from J, the junction kept 3 bases outside the gene matches. The CDR3 is 15 residues long. CDR3 DNA sequence: TGTGCCAGCAGTTACTCAGGGGACAGGGACTACGAGCAGTACTTC. Protein product: CASSYSGDRDYEQYF.